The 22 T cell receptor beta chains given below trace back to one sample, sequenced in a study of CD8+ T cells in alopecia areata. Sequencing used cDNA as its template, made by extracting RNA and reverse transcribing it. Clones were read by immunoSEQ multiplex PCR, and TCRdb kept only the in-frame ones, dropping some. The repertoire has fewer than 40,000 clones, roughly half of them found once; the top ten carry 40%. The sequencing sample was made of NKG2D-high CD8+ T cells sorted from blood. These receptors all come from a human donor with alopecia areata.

CDR3 in DNA: TGTGCCAGCAGTGGGGGAGATGGCTACACCTTC. It specifies CASSGGDGYTF. V is TRBV27 and J is TRBJ1-2; tentative D call: TRBD1 (5 bases). CDR3 length: 11 residues. V lost 5 bases, J lost 6 bases, and 7 bases lay in between. CDR1 MNHEY and CDR2 SMNVEV come from the germline V gene (reference sequence).

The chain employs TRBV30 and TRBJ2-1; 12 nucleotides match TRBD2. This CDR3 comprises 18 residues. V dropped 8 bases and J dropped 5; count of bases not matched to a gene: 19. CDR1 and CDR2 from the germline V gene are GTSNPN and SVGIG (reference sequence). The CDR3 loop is CASSDLIGLAGFHNEQFF. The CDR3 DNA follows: TGTGCCAGCAGTGACCTGATAGGACTAGCGGGATTTCACAATGAGCAGTTCTTC.

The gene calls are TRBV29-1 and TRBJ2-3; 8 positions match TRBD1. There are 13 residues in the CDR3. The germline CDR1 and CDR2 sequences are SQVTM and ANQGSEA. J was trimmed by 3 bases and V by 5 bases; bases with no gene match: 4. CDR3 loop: CSVPRGRTDTQYF. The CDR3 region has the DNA TGCAGCGTTCCCAGGGGGCGGACAGATACGCAGTATTTT.

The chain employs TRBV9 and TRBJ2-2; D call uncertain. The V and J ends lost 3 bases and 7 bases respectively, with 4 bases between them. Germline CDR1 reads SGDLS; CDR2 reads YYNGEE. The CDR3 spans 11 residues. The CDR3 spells CASSDSGELFF. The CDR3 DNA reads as TGTGCCAGCAGCGATAGCGGGGAGCTGTTTTTT.

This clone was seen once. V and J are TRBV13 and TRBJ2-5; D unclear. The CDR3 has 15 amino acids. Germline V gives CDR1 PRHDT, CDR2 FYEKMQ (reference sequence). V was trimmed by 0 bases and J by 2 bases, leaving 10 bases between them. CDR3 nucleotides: TGTGCCAGCAGCTTAGGAGTAATCCTACAAGAGACCCAGTACTTC. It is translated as CASSLGVILQETQYF.

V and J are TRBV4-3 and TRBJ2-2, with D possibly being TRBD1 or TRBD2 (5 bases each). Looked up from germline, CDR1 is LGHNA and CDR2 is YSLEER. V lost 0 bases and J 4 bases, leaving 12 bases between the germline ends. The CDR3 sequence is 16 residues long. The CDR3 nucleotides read TGCGCCAGCAGCCAAGATCTGATGAGGGGCACCGGGGAGCTGTTTTTT. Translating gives CASSQDLMRGTGELFF.

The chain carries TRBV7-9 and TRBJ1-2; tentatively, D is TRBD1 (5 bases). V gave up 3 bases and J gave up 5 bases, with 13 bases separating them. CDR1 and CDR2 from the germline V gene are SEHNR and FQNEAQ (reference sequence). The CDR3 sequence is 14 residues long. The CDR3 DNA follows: TGTGCCAGCAGCTTGGGGGACTGGACTTATGGCTACACCTTC. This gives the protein CASSLGDWTYGYTF.

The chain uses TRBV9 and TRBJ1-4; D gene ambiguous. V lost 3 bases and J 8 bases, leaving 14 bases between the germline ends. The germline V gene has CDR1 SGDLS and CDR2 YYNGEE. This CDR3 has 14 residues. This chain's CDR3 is CASSGLEGGEKLFF. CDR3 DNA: TGTGCCAGCAGCGGACTGGAGGGAGGGGAAAAACTGTTTTTT. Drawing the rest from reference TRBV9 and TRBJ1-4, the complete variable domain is DSGVTQTPKHLITATGQRVTLRCSPRSGDLSVYWYQQSLDQGLQFLIQYYNGEERAKGNILERFSAQQFPDLHSELNLSSLELGDSALYFCASSGLEGGEKLFFGSGTQLSVL.

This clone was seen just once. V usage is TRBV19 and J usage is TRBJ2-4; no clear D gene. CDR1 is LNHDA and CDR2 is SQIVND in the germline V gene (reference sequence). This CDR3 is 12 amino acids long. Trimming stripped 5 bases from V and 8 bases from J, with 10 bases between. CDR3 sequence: CASSLDYYIQYF. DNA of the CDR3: TGTGCCAGTAGTTTGGATTACTACATTCAGTACTTC.

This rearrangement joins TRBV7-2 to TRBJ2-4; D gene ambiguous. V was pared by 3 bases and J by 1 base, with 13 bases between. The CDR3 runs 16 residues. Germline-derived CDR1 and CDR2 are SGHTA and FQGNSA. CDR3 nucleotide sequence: TGTGCCAGCAGCTTGGCCTCACAGACGGCCAAAAACATTCAGTACTTC. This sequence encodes CASSLASQTAKNIQYF.

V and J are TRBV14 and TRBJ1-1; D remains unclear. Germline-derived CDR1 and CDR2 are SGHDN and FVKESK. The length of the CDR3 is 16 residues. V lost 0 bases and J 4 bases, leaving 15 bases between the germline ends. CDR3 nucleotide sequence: TGTGCCAGCAGCCAAGATCTGTGGGGTCGTGGCACTGAAGCTTTCTTT. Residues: CASSQDLWGRGTEAFF.

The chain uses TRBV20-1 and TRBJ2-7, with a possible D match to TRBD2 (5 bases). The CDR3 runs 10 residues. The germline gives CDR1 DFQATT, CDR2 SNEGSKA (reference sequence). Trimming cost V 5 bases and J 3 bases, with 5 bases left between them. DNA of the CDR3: TGCAGTGCTGACTACTACGAGCAGTACTTC. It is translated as CSADYYEQYF.

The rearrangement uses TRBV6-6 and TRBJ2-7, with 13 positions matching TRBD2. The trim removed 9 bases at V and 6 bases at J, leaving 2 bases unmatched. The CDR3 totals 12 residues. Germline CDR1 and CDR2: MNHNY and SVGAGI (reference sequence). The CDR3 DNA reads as TGTGCCAGACGACTAGCGGGGGGCGAGCAGTACTTC. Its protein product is CARRLAGGEQYF.

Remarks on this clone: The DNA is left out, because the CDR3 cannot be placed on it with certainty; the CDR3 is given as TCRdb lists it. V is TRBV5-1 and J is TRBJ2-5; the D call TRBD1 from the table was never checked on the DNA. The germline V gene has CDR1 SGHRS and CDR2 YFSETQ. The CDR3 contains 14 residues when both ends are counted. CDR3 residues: CASSFLSFLETQYF.

CDR3 residues: CASKDSLFFGYTF. The CDR3 region has the DNA TGTGCCAGCAAAGACAGCCTTTTTTTCGGCTACACCTTC. The chain carries TRBV7-9 and TRBJ1-2; the D gene is possibly TRBD1 (5 bases). CDR1 and CDR2 (germline): SEHNR, FQNEAQ (reference sequence). V lost 7 bases and J 8 bases, leaving 17 bases between the germline ends. The CDR3 runs 13 residues.

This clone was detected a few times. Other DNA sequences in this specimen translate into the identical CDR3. The CDR3 nucleotides read TGTGCCAGCAGCCCCCCGTCCAGACCGCTTCTGAACACTGAAGCTTTCTTT. Protein sequence: CASSPPSRPLLNTEAFF. The V and J genes are TRBV28 and TRBJ1-1; no firm D call. CDR3 length: 17 amino acids. Germline loops: CDR1 MDHEN, CDR2 SYDVKM. The ends were cut back, 6 bases at V and 0 bases at J, with 20 bases in the middle.

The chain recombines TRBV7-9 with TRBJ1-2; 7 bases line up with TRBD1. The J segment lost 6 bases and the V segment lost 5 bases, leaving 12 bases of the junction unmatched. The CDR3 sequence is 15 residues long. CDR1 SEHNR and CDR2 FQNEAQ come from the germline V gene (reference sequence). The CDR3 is CASSRNGQDGDGYTF. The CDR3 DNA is TGTGCCAGCAGCCGTAATGGACAGGATGGTGATGGCTACACCTTC.

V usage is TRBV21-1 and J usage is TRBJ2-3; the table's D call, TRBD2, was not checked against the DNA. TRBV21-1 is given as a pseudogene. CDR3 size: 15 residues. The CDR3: CASSQLAGEADTQYF. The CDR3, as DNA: TGTGCCAGCAGCCAACTAGCGGGGGAAGCAGATACGCAGTATTTT.

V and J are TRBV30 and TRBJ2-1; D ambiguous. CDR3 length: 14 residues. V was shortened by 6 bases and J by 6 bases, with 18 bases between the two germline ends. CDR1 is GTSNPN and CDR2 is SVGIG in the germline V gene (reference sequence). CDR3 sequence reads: CACSIASPSNEQFF. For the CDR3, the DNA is TGTGCCTGCTCGATAGCTTCGCCTTCCAATGAGCAGTTCTTC.

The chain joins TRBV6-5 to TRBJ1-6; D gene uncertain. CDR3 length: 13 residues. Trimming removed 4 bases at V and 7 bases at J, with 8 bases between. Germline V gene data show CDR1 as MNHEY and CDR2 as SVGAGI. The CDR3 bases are TGTGCCAGCAGTTCCTATTTAAATTCACCCCTCCACTTT. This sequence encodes CASSSYLNSPLHF.

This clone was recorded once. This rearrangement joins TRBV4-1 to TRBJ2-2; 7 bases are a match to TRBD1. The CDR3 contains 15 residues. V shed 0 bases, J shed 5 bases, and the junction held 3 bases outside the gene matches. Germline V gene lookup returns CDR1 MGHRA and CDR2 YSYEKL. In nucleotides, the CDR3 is TGCGCCAGCAGCCAAGAAGACAGGGTTACCGGGGAGCTGTTTTTT. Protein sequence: CASSQEDRVTGELFF.

The CDR3 reads CASSTGTSGFYEQYF. The CDR3, as DNA: TGTGCCAGCAGCACCGGGACTAGCGGCTTCTACGAGCAGTACTTC. The chain recombines TRBV7-8 with TRBJ2-7, with TRBD2 matching 11 bases. V was pared by 5 bases and J by 3 bases, with 6 bases of the junction left unmatched. This CDR3 has 15 amino acids. The germline V gene encodes CDR1 SGHVS and CDR2 FQNEAQ.